What follows is one T cell receptor beta chain and its context. What it binds is not known. Time point indicated: week 5, during vaccination. It was 300 ug of mutant IDH1 20-mer peptide that made up each vaccine dose, given with topical imiquimod. These data come from a study of a mutant IDH1 vaccine in newly diagnosed glioma. TCRdb keeps only in-frame clones here, not all; method: immunoSEQ multiplex PCR. The table records about 53,000 clones, roughly 80% of them present only once. CDR3 length: 15 residues. V was shortened by 5 bases and J by 1 base, with 14 bases between the two germline ends. CDR1 is LNHDA, CDR2 SQIVND, per germline (reference sequence).

The receptor was isolated from a woman aged 45-60 years with glioma. The specimen comprised PBMCs, sampled from a glioma patient whose treatment included an IDH1 peptide vaccine. The rearrangement links TRBV19 to TRBJ1-2; D not certain. For the CDR3, the DNA is TGTGCCAGTAGTCCGCCTTCCTTGGGTAACTATGGCTACACCTTC. Translation: CASSPPSLGNYGYTF. Looking up the rest from reference TRBV19 and TRBJ1-2 gives the full variable domain: DGGITQSPKYLFRKEGQNVTLSCEQNLNHDAMYWYRQDPGQGLRLIYYSQIVNDFQKGDIAEGYSVSREKKESFPLTVTSAQKNPTAFYLCASSPPSLGNYGYTFGSGTRLTVV.